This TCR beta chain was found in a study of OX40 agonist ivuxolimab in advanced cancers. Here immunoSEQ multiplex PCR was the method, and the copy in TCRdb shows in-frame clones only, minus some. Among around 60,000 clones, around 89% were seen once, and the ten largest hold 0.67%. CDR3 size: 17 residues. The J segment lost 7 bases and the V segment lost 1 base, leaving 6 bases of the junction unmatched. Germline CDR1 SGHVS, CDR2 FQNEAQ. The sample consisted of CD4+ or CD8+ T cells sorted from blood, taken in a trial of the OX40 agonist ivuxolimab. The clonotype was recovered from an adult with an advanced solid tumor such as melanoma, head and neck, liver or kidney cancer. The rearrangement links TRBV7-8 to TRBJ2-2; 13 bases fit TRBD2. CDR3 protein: CASSLEGLAGDGGELFF. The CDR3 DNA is TGTGCCAGCAGCTTAGAAGGACTAGCGGGAGACGGCGGGGAGCTGTTTTTT.